The source of this T cell receptor (beta chain) is a study of blood T cell repertoires in COVID-19. Study at large: COVID-19 samples from acute and convalescent phases originated in the United States, Italy and Spain. T cells, B-cell-depleted T cells, or PBMCs provided the cDNA or gDNA that served as material.

The junction had 8 bases not matched to a gene; V was cut back by 5 bases and J by 1 base. Germline V gene lookup returns CDR1 ENHRY and CDR2 SYGVKD. CDR3 length: 16 amino acids. TCRdb's copy holds only in-frame clones and misses some; the assay was immunoSEQ multiplex PCR. The table lists 150,000 to 160,000 clones, around 80% of them singletons. The source of this sequence is a man aged 60 to 69 with acute or convalescent COVID-19. What was sequenced was peripheral blood. The chain couples TRBV10-3 to TRBJ2-5, with 9 bases matching TRBD2. CDR3 loop: CAISNGLAGAQETQYF. As DNA, the CDR3 is TGTGCCATCAGTAACGGGTTAGCGGGGGCCCAAGAGACCCAGTACTTC.